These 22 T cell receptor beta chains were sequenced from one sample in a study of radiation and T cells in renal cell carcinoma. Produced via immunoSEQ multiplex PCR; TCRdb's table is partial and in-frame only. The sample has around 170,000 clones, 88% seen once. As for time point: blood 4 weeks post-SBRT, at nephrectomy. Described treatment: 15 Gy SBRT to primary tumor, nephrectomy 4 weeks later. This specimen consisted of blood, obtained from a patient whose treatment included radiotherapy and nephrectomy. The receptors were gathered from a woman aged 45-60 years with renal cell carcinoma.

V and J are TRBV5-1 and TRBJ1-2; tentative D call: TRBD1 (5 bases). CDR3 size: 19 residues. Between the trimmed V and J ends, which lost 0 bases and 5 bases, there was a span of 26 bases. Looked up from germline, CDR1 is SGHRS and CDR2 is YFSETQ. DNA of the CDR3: TGCGCCAGCAGCTTGGTGGGTTCGAAGGGGCGCGATGAGCCTTATGGCTACACCTTC. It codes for CASSLVGSKGRDEPYGYTF.

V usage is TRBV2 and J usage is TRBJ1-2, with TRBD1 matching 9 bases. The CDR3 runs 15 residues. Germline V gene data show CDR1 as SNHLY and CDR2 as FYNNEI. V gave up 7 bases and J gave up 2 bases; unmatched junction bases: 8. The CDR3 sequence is CASTEQGAWNYGYTF. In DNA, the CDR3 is TGTGCCAGCACGGAACAGGGGGCGTGGAACTATGGCTACACCTTC.

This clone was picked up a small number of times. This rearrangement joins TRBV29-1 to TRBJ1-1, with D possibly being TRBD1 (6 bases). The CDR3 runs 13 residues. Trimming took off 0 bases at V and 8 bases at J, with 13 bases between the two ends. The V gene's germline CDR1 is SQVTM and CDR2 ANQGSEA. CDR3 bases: TGCAGCGTTGAAGATCGTCAGGGGTCAGAAGCTTTCTTT. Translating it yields CSVEDRQGSEAFF.

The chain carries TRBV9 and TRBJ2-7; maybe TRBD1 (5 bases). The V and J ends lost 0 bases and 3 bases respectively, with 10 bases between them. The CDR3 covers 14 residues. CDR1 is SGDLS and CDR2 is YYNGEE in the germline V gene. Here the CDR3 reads CASSVGYRHYEQYF. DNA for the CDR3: TGTGCCAGCAGCGTAGGGTACAGGCACTACGAGCAGTACTTC. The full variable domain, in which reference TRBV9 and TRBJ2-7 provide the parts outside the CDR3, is DSGVTQTPKHLITATGQRVTLRCSPRSGDLSVYWYQQSLDQGLQFLIQYYNGEERAKGNILERFSAQQFPDLHSELNLSSLELGDSALYFCASSVGYRHYEQYFGPGTRLTVT.

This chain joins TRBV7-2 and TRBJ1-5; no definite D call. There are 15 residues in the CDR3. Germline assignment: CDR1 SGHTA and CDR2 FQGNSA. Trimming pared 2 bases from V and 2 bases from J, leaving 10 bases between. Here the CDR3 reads CASSLTRDGNQPQHF. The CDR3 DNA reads TGTGCCAGCAGCTTAACGCGGGATGGCAATCAGCCCCAGCATTTT.

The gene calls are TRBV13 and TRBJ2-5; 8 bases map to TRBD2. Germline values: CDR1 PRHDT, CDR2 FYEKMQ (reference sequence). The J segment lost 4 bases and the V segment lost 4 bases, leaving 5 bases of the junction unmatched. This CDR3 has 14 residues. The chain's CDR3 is CASSSGGLRETQYF. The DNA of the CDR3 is TGTGCCAGCAGCTCGGGGGGGCTCAGAGAGACCCAGTACTTC. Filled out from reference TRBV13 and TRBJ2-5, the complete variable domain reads AAGVIQSPRHLIKEKRETATLKCYPIPRHDTVYWYQQGPGQDPQFLISFYEKMQSDKGSIPDRFSAQQFSDYHSELNMSSLELGDSALYFCASSSGGLRETQYFGPGTRLLVL.

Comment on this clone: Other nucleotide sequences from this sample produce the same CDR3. CDR3 sequence reads: CASSPGFSGNTIYF. In nucleotides, the CDR3 is TGCGCCAGCAGCCCAGGGTTCTCTGGAAACACCATATATTTT. The chain couples TRBV5-1 to TRBJ1-3, with D possibly being TRBD1 (5 bases). Trimming took 4 bases from V and 0 from J, leaving 8 bases between them. The germline gives CDR1 SGHRS, CDR2 YFSETQ. This CDR3 is built from 14 residues.

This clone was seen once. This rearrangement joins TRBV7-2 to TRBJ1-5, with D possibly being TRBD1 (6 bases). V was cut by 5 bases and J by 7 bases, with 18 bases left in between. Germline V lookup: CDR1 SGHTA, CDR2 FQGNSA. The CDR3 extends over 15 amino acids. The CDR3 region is CASSVGAAGGQPQHF. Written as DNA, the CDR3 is TGTGCCAGCAGCGTGGGGGCGGCCGGAGGACAGCCCCAGCATTTT.

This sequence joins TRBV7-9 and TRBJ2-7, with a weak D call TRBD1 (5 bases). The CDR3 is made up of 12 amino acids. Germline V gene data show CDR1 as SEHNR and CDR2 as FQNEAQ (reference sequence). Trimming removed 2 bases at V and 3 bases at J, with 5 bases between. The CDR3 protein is CASSLQGYEQYF. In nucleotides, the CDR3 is TGTGCCAGCAGCTTACAGGGCTACGAGCAGTACTTC.

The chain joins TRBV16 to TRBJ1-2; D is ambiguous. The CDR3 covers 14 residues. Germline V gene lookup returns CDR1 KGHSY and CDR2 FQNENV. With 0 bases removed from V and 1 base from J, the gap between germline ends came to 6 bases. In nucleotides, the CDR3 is TGTGCCAGCAGCCAATCTACTGGTAACTATGGCTACACCTTC. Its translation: CASSQSTGNYGYTF.

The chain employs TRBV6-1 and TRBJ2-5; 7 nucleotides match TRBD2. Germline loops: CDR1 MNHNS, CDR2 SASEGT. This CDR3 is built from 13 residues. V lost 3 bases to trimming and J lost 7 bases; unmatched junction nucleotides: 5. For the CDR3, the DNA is TGTGCCAGCAGTGATGAGCGGGGCGGGACCCAGTACTTC. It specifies CASSDERGGTQYF.

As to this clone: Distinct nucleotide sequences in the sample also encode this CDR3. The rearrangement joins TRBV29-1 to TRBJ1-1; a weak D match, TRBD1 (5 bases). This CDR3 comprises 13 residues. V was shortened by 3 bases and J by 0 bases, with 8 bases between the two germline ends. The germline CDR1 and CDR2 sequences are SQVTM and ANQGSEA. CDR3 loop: CSVETAMNTEAFF. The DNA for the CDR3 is TGCAGCGTTGAGACAGCCATGAACACTGAAGCTTTCTTT.

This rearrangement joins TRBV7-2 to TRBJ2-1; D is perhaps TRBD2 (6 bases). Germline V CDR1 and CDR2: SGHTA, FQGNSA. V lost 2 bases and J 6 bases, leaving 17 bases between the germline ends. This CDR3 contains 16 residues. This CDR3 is CASSLSSGGARNEQFF. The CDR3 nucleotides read TGTGCCAGCAGCTTATCTAGTGGAGGGGCACGCAATGAGCAGTTCTTC.

The DNA of the CDR3 is TGTGCCAGCAGCTTTACAGTTTCTGGCTACACCTTC. Translation: CASSFTVSGYTF. The chain couples TRBV7-8 to TRBJ1-2; D uncertain. Germline V lookup: CDR1 SGHVS, CDR2 FQNEAQ. Trimming shortened V by 3 bases and J by 7 bases, and 9 bases separated the two germline ends. The CDR3 is 12 amino acids.

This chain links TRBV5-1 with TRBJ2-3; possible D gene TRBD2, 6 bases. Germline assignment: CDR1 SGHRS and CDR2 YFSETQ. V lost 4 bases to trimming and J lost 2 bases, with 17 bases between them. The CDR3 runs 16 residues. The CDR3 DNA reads TGCGCCAGCAGCCGGTTCATCCGGGGACTCACAGATACGCAGTATTTT. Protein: CASSRFIRGLTDTQYF.

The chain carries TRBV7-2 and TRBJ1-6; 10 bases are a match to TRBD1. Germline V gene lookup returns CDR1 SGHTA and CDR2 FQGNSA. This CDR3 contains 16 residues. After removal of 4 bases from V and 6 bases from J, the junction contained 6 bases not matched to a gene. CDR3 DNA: TGTGCCAGCAGCTCATGGACAGGGGGAGGTAATTCACCCCTCCACTTT. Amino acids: CASSSWTGGGNSPLHF. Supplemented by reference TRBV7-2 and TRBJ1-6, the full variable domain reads GAGVSQSPSNKVTEKGKDVELRCDPISGHTALYWYRQSLGQGLEFLIYFQGNSAPDKSGLPSDRFSAERTGGSVSTLTIQRTQQEDSAVYLCASSSWTGGGNSPLHFGNGTRLTVT.

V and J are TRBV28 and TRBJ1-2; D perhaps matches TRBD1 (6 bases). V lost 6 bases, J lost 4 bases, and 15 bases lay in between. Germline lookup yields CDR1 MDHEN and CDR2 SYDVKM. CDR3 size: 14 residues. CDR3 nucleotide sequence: TGTGCCAGCAGGGTACAGGGCGTCGGCTATGGCTACACCTTC. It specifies CASRVQGVGYGYTF.

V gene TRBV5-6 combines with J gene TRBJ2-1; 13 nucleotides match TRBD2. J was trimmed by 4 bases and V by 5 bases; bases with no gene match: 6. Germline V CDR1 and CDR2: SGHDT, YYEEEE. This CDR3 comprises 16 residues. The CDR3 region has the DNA TGTGCCAGCAGTCGTTCGGGACTAGCGGGGTACAATGAGCAGTTCTTC. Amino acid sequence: CASSRSGLAGYNEQFF.

CDR3 nucleotide sequence: TGTGCCAGCAGCCGGACAGGGAAGGAGACCCAGTACTTC. It specifies CASSRTGKETQYF. The V gene is TRBV11-1, the J gene TRBJ2-5, with 8 bases matching TRBD1. Germline V lookup: CDR1 SGHAT, CDR2 FQDESV (reference sequence). The CDR3 length is 13 residues. The V gene end was trimmed by 5 bases and the J gene end by 5 bases; junction bases not matched to a gene: 4.

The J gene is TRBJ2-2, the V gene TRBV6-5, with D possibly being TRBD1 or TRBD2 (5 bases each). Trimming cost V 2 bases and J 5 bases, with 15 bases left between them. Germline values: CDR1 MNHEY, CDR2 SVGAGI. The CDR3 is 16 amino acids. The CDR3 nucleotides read TGTGCCAGCAGTTACAATCCCGCAGGGAGAACCGGGGAGCTGTTTTTT. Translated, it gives CASSYNPAGRTGELFF.

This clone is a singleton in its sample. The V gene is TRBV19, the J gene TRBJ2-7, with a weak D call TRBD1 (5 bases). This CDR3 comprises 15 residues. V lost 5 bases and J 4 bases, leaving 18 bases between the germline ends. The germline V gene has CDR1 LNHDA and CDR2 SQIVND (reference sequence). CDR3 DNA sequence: TGTGCCAGTAGTTCCTCAGGGTGGGGTACGTACGAGCAGTACTTC. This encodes CASSSSGWGTYEQYF.

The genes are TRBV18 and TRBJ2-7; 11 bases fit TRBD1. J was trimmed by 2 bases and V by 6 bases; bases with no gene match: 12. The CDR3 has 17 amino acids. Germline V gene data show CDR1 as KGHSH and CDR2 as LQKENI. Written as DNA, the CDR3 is TGTGCCAGCTCGCAGGACAGGGGGACAGGGGGGACCTACGAGCAGTACTTC. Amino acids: CASSQDRGTGGTYEQYF. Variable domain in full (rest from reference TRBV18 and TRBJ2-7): NAGVMQNPRHLVRRRGQEARLRCSPMKGHSHVYWYRQLPEEGLKFMVYLQKENIIDESGMPKERFSAEFPKEGPSILRIQQVVRGDSAAYFCASSQDRGTGGTYEQYFGPGTRLTVT.